The T cell receptor beta chain described here comes from a study of cytomegalovirus exposure and HLA in healthy donors. Findings of the study overall: Association with HLA alleles at 0.05 false discovery rate was found for around 17,000 TCR beta sequences in a later analysis. Previous analysis showed most TCR beta V segments were productive about 87% or about 30% of the time. Certain indistinguishable V segments, among them TRBV6-2 and TRBV6-3, were excluded. Later analysis associated a missense DCLRE1C variant with TCR beta V- and J-gene trimming.

Germline V CDR1 and CDR2: SGDLS, YYNGEE. The CDR3 spans 15 residues. The junction had 5 bases not matched to a gene; V was cut back by 3 bases and J by 4 bases. With respect to this clone: No antigen is known for it.

The PCR employed 60 Vbeta primers together with 13 Jbeta primers. Generated by immunoSEQ multiplex PCR, the TCRdb table keeps only in-frame clones and is missing some. Here the sample spans 70,000 to 80,000 clones, roughly four fifths being singletons. The sample taken for sequencing was PBMCs. The receptor's source is a man between 18 and 35 years old in good health and CMV-seronegative. The V call is TRBV9, the J call TRBJ1-2, with TRBD1 identical over 11 bases. CDR3 coding DNA: TGTGCCAGCAGCGCCGGACAGGGGGCATTCTATGGCTACACCTTC. It yields the protein CASSAGQGAFYGYTF.